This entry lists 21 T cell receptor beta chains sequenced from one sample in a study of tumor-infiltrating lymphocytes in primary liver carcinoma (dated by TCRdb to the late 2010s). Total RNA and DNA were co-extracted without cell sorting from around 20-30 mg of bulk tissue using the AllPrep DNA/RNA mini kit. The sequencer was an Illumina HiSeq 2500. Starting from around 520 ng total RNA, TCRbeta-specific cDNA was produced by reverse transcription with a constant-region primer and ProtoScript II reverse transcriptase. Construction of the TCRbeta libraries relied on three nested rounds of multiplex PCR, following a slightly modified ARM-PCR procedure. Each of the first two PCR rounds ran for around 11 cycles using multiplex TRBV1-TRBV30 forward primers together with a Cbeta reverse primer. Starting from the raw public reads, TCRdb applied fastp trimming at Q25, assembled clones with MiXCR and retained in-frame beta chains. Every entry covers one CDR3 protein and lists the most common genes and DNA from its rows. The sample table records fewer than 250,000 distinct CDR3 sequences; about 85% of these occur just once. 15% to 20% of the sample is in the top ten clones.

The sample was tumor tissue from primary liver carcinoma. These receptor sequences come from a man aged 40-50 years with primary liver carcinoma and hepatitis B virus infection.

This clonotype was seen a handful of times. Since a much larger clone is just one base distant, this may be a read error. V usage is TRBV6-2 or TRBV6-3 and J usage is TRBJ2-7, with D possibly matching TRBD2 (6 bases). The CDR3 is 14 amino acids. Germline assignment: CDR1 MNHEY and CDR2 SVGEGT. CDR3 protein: CVSSYSTSSYEQYF. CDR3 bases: TGTGTCAGCAGTTACTCGACTAGCTCCTACGAGCAGTACTTC.

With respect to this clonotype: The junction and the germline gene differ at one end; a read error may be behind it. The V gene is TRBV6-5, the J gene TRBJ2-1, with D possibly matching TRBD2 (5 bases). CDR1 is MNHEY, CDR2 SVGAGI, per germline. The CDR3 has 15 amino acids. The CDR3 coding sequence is TGTGCCAGCAGTCACTCGGCCGGGGTGTACAATGAACAGTTCTTC. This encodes CASSHSAGVYNEQFF.

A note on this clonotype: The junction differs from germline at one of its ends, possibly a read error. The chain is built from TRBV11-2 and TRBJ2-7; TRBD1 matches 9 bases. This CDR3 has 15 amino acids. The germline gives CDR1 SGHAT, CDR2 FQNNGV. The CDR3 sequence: CASSLRWTGENEEYF. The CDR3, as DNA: TGTGCCAGTAGCTTAAGGTGGACAGGGGAAAACGAGGAGTACTTC.

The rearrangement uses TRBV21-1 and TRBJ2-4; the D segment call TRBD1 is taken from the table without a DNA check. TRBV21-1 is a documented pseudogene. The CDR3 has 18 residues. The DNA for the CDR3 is TGTGCCAGCAGCAAATCCGGGACAACCCACTTAACCAAAAACATTCAGTACTTC. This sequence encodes CASSKSGTTHLTKNIQYF.

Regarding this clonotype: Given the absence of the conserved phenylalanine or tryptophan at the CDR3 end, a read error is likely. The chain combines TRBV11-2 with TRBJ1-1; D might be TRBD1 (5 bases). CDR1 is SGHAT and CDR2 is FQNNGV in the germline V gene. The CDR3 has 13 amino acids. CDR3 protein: CASSLGGNTEAFI. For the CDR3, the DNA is TGTGCTAGCAGCTTGGGGGGGAACACTGAAGCTTTCATC.

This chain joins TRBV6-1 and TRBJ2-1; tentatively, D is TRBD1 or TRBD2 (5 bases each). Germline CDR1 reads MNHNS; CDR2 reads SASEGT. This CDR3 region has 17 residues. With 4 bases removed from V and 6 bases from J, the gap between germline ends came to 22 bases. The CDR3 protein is CASSASYGAPRGNEQFF. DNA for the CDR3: TGTGCCAGCAGTGCAAGTTACGGGGCGCCGAGAGGCAATGAGCAGTTCTTC.

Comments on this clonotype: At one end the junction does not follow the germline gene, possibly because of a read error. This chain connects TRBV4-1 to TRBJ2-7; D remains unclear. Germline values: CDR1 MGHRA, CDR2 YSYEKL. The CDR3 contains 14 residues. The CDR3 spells CASSQSYHIYEQYF. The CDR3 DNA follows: TGCGCCAGCAGCCAATCATACCACATCTACGAGCAATACTTC.

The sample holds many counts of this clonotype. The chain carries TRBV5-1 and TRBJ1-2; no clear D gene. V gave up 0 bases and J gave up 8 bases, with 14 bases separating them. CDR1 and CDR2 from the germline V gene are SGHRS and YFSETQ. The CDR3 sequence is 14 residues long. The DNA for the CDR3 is TGCGCCAGCAGCTTGGATAGGGTGGGCGGCGGCTACACCTTC. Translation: CASSLDRVGGGYTF.

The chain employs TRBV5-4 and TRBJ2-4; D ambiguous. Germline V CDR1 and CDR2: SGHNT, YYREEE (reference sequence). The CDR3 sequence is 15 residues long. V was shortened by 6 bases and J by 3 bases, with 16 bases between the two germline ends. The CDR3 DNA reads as TGTGCCAGCAACTCCCCTAGTAACAACAAAAACATTCAGTACTTC. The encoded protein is CASNSPSNNKNIQYF. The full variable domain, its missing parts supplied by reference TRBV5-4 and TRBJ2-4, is ETGVTQSPTHLIKTRGQQVTLRCSSQSGHNTVSWYQQALGQGPQFIFQYYREEENGRGNFPPRFSGLQFPNYSSELNVNALELDDSALYLCASNSPSNNKNIQYFGAGTRLSVL.

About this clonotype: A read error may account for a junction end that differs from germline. The CDR3 reads CATSFSGPFDNEQFF. CDR3 bases: TGTGCCACCAGCTTTAGCGGGCCATTCGACAATGAACAGTTCTTC. The rearrangement uses TRBV11-2 and TRBJ2-1, with TRBD2 identical over 7 bases. The germline CDR1 and CDR2 sequences are SGHAT and FQNNGV. The CDR3 extends over 15 amino acids.

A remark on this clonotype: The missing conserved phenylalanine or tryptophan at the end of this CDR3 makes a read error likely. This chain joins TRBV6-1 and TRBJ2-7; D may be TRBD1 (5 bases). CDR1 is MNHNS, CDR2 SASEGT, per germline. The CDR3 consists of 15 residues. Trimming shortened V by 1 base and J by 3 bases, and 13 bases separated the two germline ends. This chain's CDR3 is CASSEGEGAFYEQYL. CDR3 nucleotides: TGTGCCAGCAGTGAAGGAGAAGGGGCTTTCTACGAGCAGTACTTA.

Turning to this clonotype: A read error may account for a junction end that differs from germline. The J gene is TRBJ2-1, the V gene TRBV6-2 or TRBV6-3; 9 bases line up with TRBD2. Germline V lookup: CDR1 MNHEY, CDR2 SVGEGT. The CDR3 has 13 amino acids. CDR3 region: CGSKGSGRTEQLF. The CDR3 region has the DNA TGTGGCAGCAAGGGAAGCGGGAGGACCGAGCAGTTATTC.

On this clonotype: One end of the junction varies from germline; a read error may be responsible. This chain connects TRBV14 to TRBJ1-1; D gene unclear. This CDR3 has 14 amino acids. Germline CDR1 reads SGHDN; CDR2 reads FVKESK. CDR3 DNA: TGTGCCAGTAGCCCTTCGGGCAGGTTGGATGCGGCTTTCTTT. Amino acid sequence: CASSPSGRLDAAFF.

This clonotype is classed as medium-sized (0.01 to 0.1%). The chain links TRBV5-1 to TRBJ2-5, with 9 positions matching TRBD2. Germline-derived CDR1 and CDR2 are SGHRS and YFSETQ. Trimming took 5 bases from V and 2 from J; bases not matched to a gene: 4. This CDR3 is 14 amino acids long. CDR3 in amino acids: CASRSGRLQETQYF. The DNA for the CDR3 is TGCGCCAGCAGGAGCGGGAGGCTTCAAGAGACCCAGTACTTC.

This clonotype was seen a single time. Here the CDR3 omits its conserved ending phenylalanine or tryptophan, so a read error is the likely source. Here the CDR3 DNA reads TGTACCAGCAGCCCGACCGGGACTAGCGGGAATGGAGATACGCAGTATTTG. It translates to CTSSPTGTSGNGDTQYL. The V gene is TRBV5-5, the J gene TRBJ2-3; 13 bases map to TRBD2. The CDR3 runs 17 residues. CDR1 is SGHKS, CDR2 YYEKEE, per germline (reference sequence).

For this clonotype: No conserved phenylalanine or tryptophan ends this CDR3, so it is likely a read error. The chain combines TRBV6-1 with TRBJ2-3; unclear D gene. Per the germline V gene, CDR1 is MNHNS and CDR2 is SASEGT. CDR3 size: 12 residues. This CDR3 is CVSSDWADTQYY. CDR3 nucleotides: TGTGTCAGCAGTGATTGGGCAGATACGCAGTATTAT.

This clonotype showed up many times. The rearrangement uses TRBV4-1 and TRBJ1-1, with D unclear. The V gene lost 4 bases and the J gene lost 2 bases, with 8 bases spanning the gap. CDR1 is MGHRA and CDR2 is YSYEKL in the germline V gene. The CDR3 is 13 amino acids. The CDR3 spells CASSPRGNTEAFF. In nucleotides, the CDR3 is TGCGCCAGCAGCCCGCGGGGTAACACTGAAGCTTTCTTT.

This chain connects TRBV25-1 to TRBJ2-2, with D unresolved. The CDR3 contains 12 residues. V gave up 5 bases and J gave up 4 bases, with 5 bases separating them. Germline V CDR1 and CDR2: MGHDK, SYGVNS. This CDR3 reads CASSNPTGELFF. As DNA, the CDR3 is TGTGCCAGCAGTAATCCCACCGGGGAGCTGTTTTTT.

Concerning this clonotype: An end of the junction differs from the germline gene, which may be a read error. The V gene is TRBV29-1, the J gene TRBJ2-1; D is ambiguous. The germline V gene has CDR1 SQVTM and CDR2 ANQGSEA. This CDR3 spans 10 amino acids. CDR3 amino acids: CSARLNEKLF. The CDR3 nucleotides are TGCAGCGCACGACTTAATGAGAAGTTATTC.

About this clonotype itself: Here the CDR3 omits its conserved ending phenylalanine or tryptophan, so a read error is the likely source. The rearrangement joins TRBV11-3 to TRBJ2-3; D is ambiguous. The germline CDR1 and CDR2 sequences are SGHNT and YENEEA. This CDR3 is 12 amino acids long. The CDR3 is CVSSFNEDTQYY. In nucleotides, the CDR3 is TGTGTCAGCAGCTTCAATGAAGATACCCAGTATTAT.

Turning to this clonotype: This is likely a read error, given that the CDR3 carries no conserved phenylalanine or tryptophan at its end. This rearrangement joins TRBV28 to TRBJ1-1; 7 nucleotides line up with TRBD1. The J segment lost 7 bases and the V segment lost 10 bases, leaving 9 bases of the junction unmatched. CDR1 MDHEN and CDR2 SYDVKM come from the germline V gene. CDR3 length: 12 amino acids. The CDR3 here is CANRITGDEAFL. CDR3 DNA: TGTGCCAACAGGATCACAGGGGATGAAGCTTTCCTT.